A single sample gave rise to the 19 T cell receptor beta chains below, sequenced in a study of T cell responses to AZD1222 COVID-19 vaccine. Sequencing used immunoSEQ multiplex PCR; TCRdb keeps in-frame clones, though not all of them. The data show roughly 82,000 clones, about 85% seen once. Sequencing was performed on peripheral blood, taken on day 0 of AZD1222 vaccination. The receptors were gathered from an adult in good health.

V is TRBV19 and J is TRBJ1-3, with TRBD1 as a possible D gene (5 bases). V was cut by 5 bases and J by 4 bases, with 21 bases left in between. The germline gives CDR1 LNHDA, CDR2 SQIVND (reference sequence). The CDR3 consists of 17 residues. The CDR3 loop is CASSPWGITGVGNTIYF. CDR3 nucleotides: TGTGCCAGTAGTCCCTGGGGGATCACAGGCGTCGGAAACACCATATATTTT.

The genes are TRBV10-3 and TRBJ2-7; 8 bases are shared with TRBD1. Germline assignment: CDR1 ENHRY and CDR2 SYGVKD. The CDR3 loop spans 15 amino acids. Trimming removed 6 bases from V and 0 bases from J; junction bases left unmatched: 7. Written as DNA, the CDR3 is TGTGCCATCAGACCGACAGGGGCCGGCTCCTACGAGCAGTACTTC. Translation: CAIRPTGAGSYEQYF.

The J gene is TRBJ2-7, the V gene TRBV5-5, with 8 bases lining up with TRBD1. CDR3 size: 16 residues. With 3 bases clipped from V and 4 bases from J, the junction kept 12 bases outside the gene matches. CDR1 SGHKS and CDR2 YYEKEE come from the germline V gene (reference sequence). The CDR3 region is CASSYGQGPLVYEQYF. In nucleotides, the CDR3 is TGTGCCAGCAGCTATGGACAGGGCCCCCTTGTATACGAGCAGTACTTC.

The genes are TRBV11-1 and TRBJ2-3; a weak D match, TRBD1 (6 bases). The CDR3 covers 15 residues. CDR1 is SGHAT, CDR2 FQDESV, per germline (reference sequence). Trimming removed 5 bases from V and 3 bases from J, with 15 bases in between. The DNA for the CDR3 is TGTGCCAGCAGCCCAGGGGCCGACAGTACAGATACGCAGTATTTT. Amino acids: CASSPGADSTDTQYF.

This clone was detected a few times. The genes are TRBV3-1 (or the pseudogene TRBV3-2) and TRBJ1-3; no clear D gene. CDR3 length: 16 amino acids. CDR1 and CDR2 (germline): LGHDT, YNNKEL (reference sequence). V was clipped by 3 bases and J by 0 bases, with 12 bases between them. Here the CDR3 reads CASSQGESFSGNTIYF. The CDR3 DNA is TGTGCCAGCAGCCAGGGAGAAAGCTTCTCTGGAAACACCATATATTTT.

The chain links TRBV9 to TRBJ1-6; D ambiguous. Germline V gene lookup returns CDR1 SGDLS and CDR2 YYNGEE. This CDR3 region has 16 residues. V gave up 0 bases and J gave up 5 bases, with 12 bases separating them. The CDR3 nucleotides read TGTGCCAGCAGCGTAGTCCCGGCAGACAATAATTCACCCCTCCACTTT. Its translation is CASSVVPADNNSPLHF.

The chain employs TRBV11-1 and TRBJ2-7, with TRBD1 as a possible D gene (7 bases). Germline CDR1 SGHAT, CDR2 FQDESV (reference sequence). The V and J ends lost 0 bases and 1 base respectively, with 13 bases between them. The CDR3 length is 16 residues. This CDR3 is CASSLAGQGGSYEQYF. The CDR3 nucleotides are TGTGCCAGCAGCTTAGCTGGGCAGGGGGGATCCTACGAGCAGTACTTC.

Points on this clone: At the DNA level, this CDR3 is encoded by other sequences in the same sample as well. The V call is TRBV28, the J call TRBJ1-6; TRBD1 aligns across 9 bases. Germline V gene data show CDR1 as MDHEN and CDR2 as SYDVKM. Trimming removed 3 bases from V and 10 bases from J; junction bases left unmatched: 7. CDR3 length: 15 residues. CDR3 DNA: TGTGCCAGCAGTTTGGGACAGGGATACCGGTCACCCCTCCACTTT. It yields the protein CASSLGQGYRSPLHF.

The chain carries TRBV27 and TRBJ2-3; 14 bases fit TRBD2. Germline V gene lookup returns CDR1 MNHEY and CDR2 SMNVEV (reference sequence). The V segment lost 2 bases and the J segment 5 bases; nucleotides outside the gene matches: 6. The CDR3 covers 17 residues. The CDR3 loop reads CASSLRTSGGYVDTQYF. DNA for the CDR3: TGTGCCAGCAGTTTACGGACTAGCGGGGGGTATGTAGATACGCAGTATTTT.

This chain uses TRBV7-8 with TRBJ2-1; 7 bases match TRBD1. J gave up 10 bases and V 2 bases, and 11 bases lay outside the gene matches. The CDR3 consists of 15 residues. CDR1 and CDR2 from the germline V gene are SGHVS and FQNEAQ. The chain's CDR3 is CASSLQGQSQGEQFF. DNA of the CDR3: TGTGCCAGCAGCTTACAGGGACAGTCGCAAGGGGAGCAGTTCTTC. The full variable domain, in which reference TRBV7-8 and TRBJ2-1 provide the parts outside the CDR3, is GAGVSQSPRYKVAKRGQDVALRCDPISGHVSLFWYQQALGQGPEFLTYFQNEAQLDKSGLPSDRFFAERPEGSVSTLKIQRTQQEDSAVYLCASSLQGQSQGEQFFGPGTRLTVL.

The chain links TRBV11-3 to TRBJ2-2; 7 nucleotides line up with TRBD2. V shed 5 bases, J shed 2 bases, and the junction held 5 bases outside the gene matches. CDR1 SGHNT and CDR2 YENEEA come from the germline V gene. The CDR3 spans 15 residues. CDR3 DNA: TGTGCCAGCAGCCCCGGGACTACCAACACCGGGGAGCTGTTTTTT. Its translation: CASSPGTTNTGELFF.

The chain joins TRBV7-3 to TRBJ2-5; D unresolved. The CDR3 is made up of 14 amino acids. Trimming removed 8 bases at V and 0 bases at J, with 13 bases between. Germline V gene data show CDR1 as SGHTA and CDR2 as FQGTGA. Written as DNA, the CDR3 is TGTGCCAGCGCCCGAGGTGGGAACCAAGAGACCCAGTACTTC. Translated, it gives CASARGGNQETQYF.

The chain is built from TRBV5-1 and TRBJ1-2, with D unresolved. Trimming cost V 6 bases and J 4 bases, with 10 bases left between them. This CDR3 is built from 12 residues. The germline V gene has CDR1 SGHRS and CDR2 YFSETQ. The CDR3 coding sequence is TGCGCCAGCAAGGACCTTGGCTATGGCTACACCTTC. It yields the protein CASKDLGYGYTF.

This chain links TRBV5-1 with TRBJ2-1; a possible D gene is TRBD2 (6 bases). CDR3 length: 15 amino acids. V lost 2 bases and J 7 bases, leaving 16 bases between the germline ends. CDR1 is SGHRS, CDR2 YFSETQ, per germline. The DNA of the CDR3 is TGCGCCAGCAGCTTTACGCGGGGCAAATTGAATGAGCAGTTCTTC. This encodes CASSFTRGKLNEQFF.

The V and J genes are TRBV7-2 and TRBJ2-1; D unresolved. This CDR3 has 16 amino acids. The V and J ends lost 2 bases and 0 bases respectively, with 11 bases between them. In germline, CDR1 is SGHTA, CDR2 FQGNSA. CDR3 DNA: TGTGCCAGCAGCTTAAGGCCCGCCGTCTCCTACAATGAGCAGTTCTTC. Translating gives CASSLRPAVSYNEQFF.

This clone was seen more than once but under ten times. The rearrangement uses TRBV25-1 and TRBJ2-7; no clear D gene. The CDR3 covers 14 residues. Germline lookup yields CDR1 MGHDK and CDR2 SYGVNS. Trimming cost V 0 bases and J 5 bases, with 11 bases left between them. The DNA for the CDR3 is TGTGCCAGCAGTGAATATGGTAGCAGCCACGAGCAGTACTTC. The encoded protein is CASSEYGSSHEQYF.

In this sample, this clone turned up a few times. Written as DNA, the CDR3 is TGTGCCAGCAGCGCTGGGACAGGGCTACGTGGCTACACCTTC. This codes for CASSAGTGLRGYTF. The chain employs TRBV25-1 and TRBJ1-2; TRBD1 aligns across 9 bases. With 6 bases clipped from V and 7 bases from J, the junction kept 9 bases outside the gene matches. From germline, CDR1 is MGHDK and CDR2 SYGVNS. This CDR3 contains 14 residues.

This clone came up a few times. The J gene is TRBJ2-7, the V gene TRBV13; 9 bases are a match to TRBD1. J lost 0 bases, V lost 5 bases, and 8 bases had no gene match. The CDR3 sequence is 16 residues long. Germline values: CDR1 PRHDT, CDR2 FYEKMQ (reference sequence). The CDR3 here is CASSPRGTGSSYEQYF. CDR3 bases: TGTGCCAGCAGCCCCCGTGGGACAGGGAGCTCCTACGAGCAGTACTTC. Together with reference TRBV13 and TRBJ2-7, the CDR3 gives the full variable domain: AAGVIQSPRHLIKEKRETATLKCYPIPRHDTVYWYQQGPGQDPQFLISFYEKMQSDKGSIPDRFSAQQFSDYHSELNMSSLELGDSALYFCASSPRGTGSSYEQYFGPGTRLTVT.

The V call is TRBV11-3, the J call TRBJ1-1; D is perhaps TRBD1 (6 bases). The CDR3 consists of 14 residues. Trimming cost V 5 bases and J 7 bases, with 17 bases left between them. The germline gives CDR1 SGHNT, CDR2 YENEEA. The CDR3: CASSHGGGAGEAFF. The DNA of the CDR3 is TGTGCCAGCAGCCACGGAGGGGGGGCGGGTGAAGCTTTCTTT.